Listed below are T cell receptor beta chains from one sample, sequenced in a study of CD8+ T cells in alopecia areata. This table comes from immunoSEQ multiplex PCR, and its TCRdb copy is limited to in-frame clones, with some not included. The repertoire holds about 180,000 clones, about 54% seen once, with roughly 17% in the top ten. Sample: CD4+ T cells sorted from blood, taken at approximately week 55, from a patient treated with tofacitinib. The receptors here all came from a human donor with alopecia areata. Each CDR3 is given with its conserved first and last residue. The order of the fields is clone size, J gene, V gene, D gene, CDR3 protein, CDR3 DNA. The D gene is left open where the match is weak. Clone size is given for some rows only: seen once, a few or many times, or a class if the clone is expanded.

>-|TRBJ1-1|TRBV5-1|-
CASSFGGDTEAFF
TGCGCCAGCAGCTTCGGGGGAGACACTGAAGCTTTCTTT
>-|TRBJ2-5|TRBV30|-
CACGPRYQETQYF
TGTGCCTGCGGACCGCGGTACCAAGAGACCCAGTACTTC
>-|TRBJ1-2|TRBV7-8|-
CASSLAPEVGYTF
TGTGCCAGCAGCTTAGCGCCGGAGGTTGGCTACACCTTC
>-|TRBJ1-2|TRBV10-3|TRBD1
CAIQVGQGGGYTF
TGTGCCATCCAGGTGGGACAGGGAGGCGGCTACACCTTC
>-|TRBJ1-1|TRBV7-9|TRBD1
CASSSGQGNTETFF
TGTGCCAGCAGCTCAGGACAGGGGAACACTGAAACTTTCTTT
>-|TRBJ2-2|TRBV4-1|TRBD2
CASSQTSLAATGELFF
TGCGCCAGCAGCCAGACCTCGCTAGCGGCCACCGGGGAGCTGTTTTTT
>-|TRBJ1-2|TRBV20-1|-
CSAKENYGYTF
TGCAGTGCTAAGGAAAACTATGGCTACACCTTC
>-|TRBJ1-2|TRBV29-1|-
CSVAEGTNYGYTF
TGCAGCGTGGCTGAGGGAACCAACTATGGCTACACCTTC
>-|TRBJ1-2|TRBV19|TRBD1
CASTPDRVDGYTF
TGTGCCAGTACCCCGGACAGGGTCGATGGCTACACCTTC
>-|TRBJ2-5|TRBV15|TRBD1
CATSRKGQDPMETQYF
TGTGCCACCAGCAGGAAAGGACAGGATCCAATGGAGACCCAGTACTTC
>-|TRBJ1-2|TRBV5-1|TRBD1
CASGGTDLYGYTF
TGCGCCAGCGGTGGGACAGACCTCTATGGCTACACCTTC
>-|TRBJ2-7|TRBV4-1|TRBD2
CASSQERGDHRDEQYF
TGCGCCAGCAGCCAAGAGCGGGGGGACCACCGGGACGAGCAGTACTTC
>-|TRBJ2-1|TRBV27|TRBD2
CASSPTGLADNEQFF
TGTGCCAGCAGTCCGACGGGACTAGCAGACAATGAGCAGTTCTTC
>-|TRBJ2-3|TRBV4-1|TRBD1
CASSQEGRGRDTQYF
TGCGCCAGCAGCCAAGAGGGCAGGGGGCGGGATACGCAGTATTTT
>-|TRBJ2-5|TRBV15|-
CATSRERRVEETQYF
TGTGCCACCAGCAGAGAGAGAAGGGTGGAAGAGACCCAGTACTTC
>-|TRBJ2-2|TRBV6-1|-
CASSGDSSSGELFF
TGTGCCAGCAGCGGGGACTCCAGTTCCGGGGAGCTGTTTTTT
>-|TRBJ1-6|TRBV7-9|-
CASSLADRRPSPLHF
TGTGCCAGCAGCTTAGCCGACCGACGCCCTTCACCCCTCCACTTT
>-|TRBJ2-3|TRBV29-1|-
CSGAEGPKQPQYF
TGCAGCGGGGCCGAGGGACCGAAACAACCGCAGTATTTT
>-|TRBJ1-2|TRBV29-1|-
CSVEWAGLYPLNYGYTF
TGCAGCGTTGAATGGGCAGGGCTATACCCCTTGAACTATGGCTACACCTTC
>medium-sized|TRBJ1-1|TRBV14|-
CASSQGGSWAAFF
TGTGCCAGCAGCCAAGGGGGGTCGTGGGCGGCTTTCTTT
>few|TRBJ2-1|TRBV7-2|-
CASSLMRDEQFF
TGTGCCAGCAGCTTAATGCGGGATGAGCAGTTCTTC
>few|TRBJ1-2|TRBV4-1|-
CASSQDGQYLGYTF
TGCGCCAGCAGCCAAGATGGGCAGTACCTTGGCTACACCTTC
>-|TRBJ1-6|TRBV4-1|TRBD1
CASSQYDRGNSPLHF
TGCGCCAGCAGCCAATACGACAGGGGGAATTCACCCCTCCACTTT
>-|TRBJ2-7|TRBV6-5|-
CASSQPGLYEQYF
TGTGCCAGCAGCCAACCCGGTCTGTACGAGCAGTACTTC
>few|TRBJ2-7|TRBV30|-
CAWSDRYRASAEQYF
TGTGCCTGGAGTGACCGCTACAGGGCCTCTGCCGAGCAGTACTTC
>-|TRBJ1-1|TRBV11-2|TRBD1
CASSRGTVNTEAFF
TGTGCCAGCAGCCGAGGGACAGTTAACACTGAAGCTTTCTTT
>once|TRBJ2-7|TRBV29-1|-
CSGGGQSSYEQYF
TGCAGCGGGGGTGGTCAAAGCTCCTACGAGCAGTACTTC
>-|TRBJ1-1|TRBV9|-
CASSVDARGTEAFF
TGTGCCAGCAGCGTAGACGCCCGAGGCACTGAAGCTTTCTTT
>-|TRBJ2-7|TRBV7-9|-
CASSLEGLGSYEQYF
TGTGCCAGCAGCTTAGAGGGCTTGGGCTCCTACGAGCAGTACTTC
>-|TRBJ1-5|TRBV15|-
CATSRGVDQPQHF
TGTGCCACCAGCAGAGGCGTAGATCAGCCCCAGCATTTT
>-|TRBJ1-1|TRBV4-1|TRBD1
CASRTGGSAFF
TGCGCCAGCCGGACAGGGGGTTCGGCTTTCTTT
>-|TRBJ2-1|TRBV4-2|-
CASSQVAHEQFF
TGTGCCAGCAGCCAAGTGGCTCACGAGCAGTTCTTC
>-|TRBJ2-6|TRBV7-6|-
CASSQSSGANVLTF
TGTGCCAGCAGCCAGAGCTCTGGGGCCAACGTCCTGACTTTC
>-|TRBJ2-5|TRBV7-7|-
CASSVGDQETQYF
TGTGCCAGCAGCGTAGGAGACCAAGAGACCCAGTACTTC
>-|TRBJ2-7|TRBV14|TRBD1
CASSPLDRVVEQYF
TGTGCCAGCAGTCCATTGGACAGGGTCGTGGAGCAGTACTTC
>-|TRBJ2-1|TRBV29-1|TRBD2
CSVYLAGGQRWNEQFF
TGCAGCGTTTACCTAGCGGGGGGGCAGAGATGGAATGAGCAGTTCTTC
>-|TRBJ2-5|TRBV5-1|TRBD1
CASSPGQGMGETQYF
TGCGCCAGCAGCCCAGGACAGGGGATGGGGGAGACCCAGTACTTC
>-|TRBJ1-5|TRBV4-1|-
CASSQEGVRPQHF
TGCGCCAGCAGCCAAGAGGGTGTTCGGCCCCAGCATTTT
>-|TRBJ2-7|TRBV29-1|-
CSVVGRFSESREQYF
TGCAGCGTTGTGGGGAGGTTTAGTGAGAGTCGGGAGCAGTACTTC
>-|TRBJ1-6|TRBV25-1|-
CASSRGQAQGSPLHF
TGTGCCAGCAGTCGTGGGCAGGCCCAGGGATCACCCCTCCACTTT
>once|TRBJ1-1|TRBV7-6|-
CASSSLNDEAFF
TGTGCCAGCAGCTCCCTTAACGATGAAGCTTTCTTT
>-|TRBJ1-6|TRBV5-4|-
CASSLDRNSPLHF
TGTGCCAGCAGCTTGGACAGAAATTCACCCCTCCACTTT
>-|TRBJ1-1|TRBV12-5|TRBD1
CASGLAQGGAGMNTEAFF
TGTGCTAGTGGTTTGGCCCAGGGGGGCGCTGGGATGAACACTGAAGCTTTCTTT